The present T cell receptor (beta chain) was sequenced within a study of CD8+ T cells in alopecia areata. The wider study: At a dose of 5 to 10 mg twice daily, oral tofacitinib was given to treated patients.

This CDR3 has 13 amino acids. Per the germline V gene, CDR1 is WSHSY and CDR2 is SAAADI. V shed 9 bases and J shed 0 bases, with 8 bases lying between them. Sample treatment: oral pan-JAK inhibitor, 5-10 mg twice daily. Peripheral blood and lesional scalp punch biopsies came from alopecia areata patients. Reverse transcribed after extraction, RNA yielded cDNA as the sequencing template. Produced via immunoSEQ multiplex PCR; TCRdb's table is partial and in-frame only. This table holds about 260,000 clones, roughly 60% found once. Study results and caveats: On tofacitinib, scalp clonality and expanded CD8+ clones among top 100 fell significantly. Many expanded lesional clones persisted in scalp and blood during tofacitinib treatment.

In this sample, this clone turned up once. The antigen is unknown. The receptor comes from a human donor with alopecia areata. The starting material was CD4+ T cells sorted from blood, obtained at approximately week 52, from a patient treated with tofacitinib. V gene TRBV10-2 combines with J gene TRBJ2-2; D gene uncertain. The CDR3 DNA follows: TGCGCCAGTACAGAGCCGAACACCGGGGAGCTGTTTTTT. Amino acids: CASTEPNTGELFF.